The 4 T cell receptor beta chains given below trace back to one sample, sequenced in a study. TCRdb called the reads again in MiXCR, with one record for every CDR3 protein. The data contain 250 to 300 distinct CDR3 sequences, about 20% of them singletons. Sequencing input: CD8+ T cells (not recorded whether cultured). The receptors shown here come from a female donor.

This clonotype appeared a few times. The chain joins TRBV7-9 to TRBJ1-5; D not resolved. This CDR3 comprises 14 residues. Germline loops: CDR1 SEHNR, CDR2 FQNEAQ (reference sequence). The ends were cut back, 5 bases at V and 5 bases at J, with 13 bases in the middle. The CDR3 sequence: CASSPPDGDQPQHF. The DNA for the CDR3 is TGTGCCAGCAGCCCCCCGGACGGCGATCAGCCCCAGCATTTT.

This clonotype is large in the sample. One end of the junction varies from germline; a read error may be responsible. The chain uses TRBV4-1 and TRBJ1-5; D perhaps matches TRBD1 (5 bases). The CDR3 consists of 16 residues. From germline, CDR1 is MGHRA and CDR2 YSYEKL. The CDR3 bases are TGCTCCAGCAGCCAAGAGGAGGGACCAGGGAATCAGCCCCAGCATTTT. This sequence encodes CSSSQEEGPGNQPQHF.

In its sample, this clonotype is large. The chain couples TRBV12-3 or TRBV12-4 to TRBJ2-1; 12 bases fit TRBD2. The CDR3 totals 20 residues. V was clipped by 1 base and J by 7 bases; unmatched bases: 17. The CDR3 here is CASSLVSLGLAGGPGNEQFF. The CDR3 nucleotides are TGTGCCAGCAGTTTAGTGTCGTTGGGGCTAGCGGGGGGGCCTGGTAATGAGCAGTTCTTC.

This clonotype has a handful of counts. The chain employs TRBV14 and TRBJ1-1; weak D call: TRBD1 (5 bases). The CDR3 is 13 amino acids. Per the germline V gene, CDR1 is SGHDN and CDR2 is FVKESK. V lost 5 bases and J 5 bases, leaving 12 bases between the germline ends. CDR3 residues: CASSFLEGTEAFF. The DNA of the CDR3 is TGTGCCAGCAGCTTCCTTGAGGGGACTGAAGCTTTCTTT.